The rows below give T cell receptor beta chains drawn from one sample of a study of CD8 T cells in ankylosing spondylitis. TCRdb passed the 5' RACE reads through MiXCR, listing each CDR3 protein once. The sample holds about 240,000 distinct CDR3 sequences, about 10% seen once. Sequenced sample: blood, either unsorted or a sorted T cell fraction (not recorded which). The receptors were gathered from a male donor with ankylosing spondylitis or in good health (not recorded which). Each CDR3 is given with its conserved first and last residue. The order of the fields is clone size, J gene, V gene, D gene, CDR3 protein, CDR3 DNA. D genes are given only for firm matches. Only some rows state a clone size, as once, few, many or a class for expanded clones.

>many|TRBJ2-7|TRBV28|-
CASGGSDQVVRAQYF
TGTGCCAGCGGGGGGAGTGATCAGGTAGTACGAGCGCAGTACTTC
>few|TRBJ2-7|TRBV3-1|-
CASRGGGLGREQYF
TGTGCCAGCAGAGGGGGGGGACTCGGACGCGAGCAGTACTTC
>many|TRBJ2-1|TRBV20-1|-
CSARAPNGYTDLREQFF
TGCAGTGCTAGAGCCCCTAACGGGTATACTGACCTTCGTGAGCAGTTCTTC
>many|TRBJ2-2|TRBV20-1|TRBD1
CSARTGRPNTGELFF
TGCAGTGCAAGGACAGGTCGACCCAACACCGGGGAGCTGTTTTTT
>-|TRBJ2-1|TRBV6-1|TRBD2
CASSEEAGAAYEQFF
TGTGCCAGCAGTGAAGAGGCGGGAGCCGCCTATGAGCAGTTCTTC
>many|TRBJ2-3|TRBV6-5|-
CASSYLYTQYF
TGTGCCAGCAGTTACCTCTATACGCAGTATTTT
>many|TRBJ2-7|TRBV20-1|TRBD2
CSAEKGLAGNSYEQYF
TGCAGTGCAGAGAAAGGACTAGCGGGGAACTCCTACGAGCAGTACTTC
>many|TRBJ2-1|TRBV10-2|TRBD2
CASTRGLAQYNEQFF
TGCGCCAGCACCAGAGGACTAGCGCAGTACAATGAGCAGTTCTTC
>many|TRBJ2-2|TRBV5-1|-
CASSFYRGANTGELFF
TGCGCCAGCAGCTTCTACAGAGGCGCGAACACCGGGGAGCTGTTTTTT
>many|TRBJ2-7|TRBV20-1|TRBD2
CSARGLAPYEQYF
TGCAGTGCTAGAGGACTAGCCCCCTACGAGCAGTACTTC
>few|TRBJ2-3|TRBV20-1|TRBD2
CSAPWTSGVTQYF
TGCAGTGCTCCATGGACTAGCGGGGTGACGCAGTATTTT
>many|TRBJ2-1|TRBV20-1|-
CSAYVASAYAEQFF
TGCAGTGCGTACGTAGCTAGCGCGTACGCTGAGCAGTTCTTC